These 27 T cell receptor beta chains were sequenced from one sample in a study of blood T cell repertoires in COVID-19. Some clones are missing from TCRdb's copy, which holds only in-frame ones; the method was immunoSEQ multiplex PCR. Of over 45,000 clones in the sample, about nine tenths were seen once. The specimen was peripheral blood. The receptors were gathered from a woman aged 60-70 years with active COVID-19.

The chain links TRBV15 to TRBJ1-1, with D unclear. The V end was cut by 1 base, the J end by 2 bases, with 11 bases between. Per germline, CDR1 LNHNV and CDR2 YYDKDF (reference sequence). The CDR3 is made up of 15 amino acids. In DNA form, the CDR3 reads TGTGCCACCAGCAGAGGAGGTCCGTCCAACACTGAAGCTTTCTTT. Amino acids: CATSRGGPSNTEAFF.

The chain couples TRBV4-1 to TRBJ1-2; D is unclear. V dropped 3 bases and J dropped 0 bases, with 11 bases sitting between them. This CDR3 has 15 amino acids. Germline V gives CDR1 MGHRA, CDR2 YSYEKL. CDR3 residues: CASSQPGVSNYGYTF. In nucleotides, the CDR3 is TGCGCCAGCAGCCAGCCGGGAGTATCTAACTATGGCTACACCTTC.

This clone was seen a handful of times. This rearrangement joins TRBV9 to TRBJ2-7; D not certain. This CDR3 contains 12 residues. Trimming stripped 0 bases from V and 5 bases from J, with 6 bases between. Germline CDR1 SGDLS, CDR2 YYNGEE. CDR3 residues: CASSVDQNEQYF. CDR3 sequence (DNA): TGTGCCAGCAGCGTAGATCAAAACGAGCAGTACTTC.

The chain links TRBV5-1 to TRBJ2-5; 13 nucleotides agree with TRBD2. Germline values: CDR1 SGHRS, CDR2 YFSETQ. The CDR3 has 16 amino acids. V was clipped by 2 bases and J by 5 bases; unmatched bases: 6. The CDR3 DNA sequence: TGCGCCAGCAGCTTCGAGACTAGCGGGGGGCCGGAGACCCAGTACTTC. It specifies CASSFETSGGPETQYF.

The CDR3 coding sequence is TGTGCCAGCACCAATAGGGGGGGCCTTGGGGACACTGAAGCTTTCTTT. As protein: CASTNRGGLGDTEAFF. The chain combines TRBV3-1 (or the pseudogene TRBV3-2) with TRBJ1-1, with D tentatively TRBD1 (6 bases). This CDR3 region has 16 residues. Trimming pared 7 bases from V and 3 bases from J, leaving 21 bases between. Germline V gene sequence: CDR1 LGHDT, CDR2 YNNKEL (reference sequence).

This clone has only one observation. The J gene is TRBJ2-1, the V gene TRBV7-2, with 11 bases matching TRBD2. The CDR3 contains 14 residues. CDR1 SGHTA and CDR2 FQGNSA come from the germline V gene. The trim removed 4 bases at V and 9 bases at J, leaving 5 bases unmatched. In DNA, the CDR3 is TGTGCCAGCAGCTCCCCTAGCGGGGGGTCTGAGCAGTTCTTC. As protein: CASSSPSGGSEQFF.

This clone is a singleton in its sample. The rearrangement uses TRBV9 and TRBJ2-3; TRBD2 aligns across 8 bases. CDR3 length: 15 amino acids. Trimming cost V 0 bases and J 3 bases; bases outside gene matches: 3. Germline V gene sequence: CDR1 SGDLS, CDR2 YYNGEE. CDR3 amino acids: CASSVAGGRTDTQYF. CDR3 nucleotide sequence: TGTGCCAGCAGCGTAGCGGGGGGGCGGACAGATACGCAGTATTTT.

This clone occurred once. The CDR3 loop is CASRSSGGRDTQYF. CDR3 sequence (DNA): TGTGCCAGCAGAAGTAGCGGGGGGAGGGATACGCAGTATTTT. This sequence joins TRBV5-6 and TRBJ2-3; 10 bases agree with TRBD2. Trimming cost V 5 bases and J 6 bases; bases outside gene matches: 6. The CDR3 has 14 amino acids. Per the germline V gene, CDR1 is SGHDT and CDR2 is YYEEEE.

The chain is built from TRBV3-1 (or the pseudogene TRBV3-2) and TRBJ2-5; a weak D match, TRBD2 (6 bases). CDR1 LGHDT and CDR2 YNNKEL come from the germline V gene (reference sequence). The CDR3 is 13 residues long. Trimming stripped 7 bases from V and 4 bases from J, with 13 bases between. The CDR3: CASTPGGVETQYF. DNA of the CDR3: TGTGCCAGCACCCCCGGGGGAGTAGAGACCCAGTACTTC.

The chain carries TRBV13 and TRBJ1-1; D remains unclear. V was trimmed by 5 bases and J by 8 bases, leaving 15 bases between them. The CDR3 is 13 residues long. In germline, CDR1 is PRHDT, CDR2 FYEKMQ (reference sequence). The CDR3 protein is CASSLWGAGEAFF. The CDR3 DNA follows: TGTGCCAGCAGCCTTTGGGGAGCGGGAGAAGCTTTCTTT.

V is TRBV6-5 and J is TRBJ1-4; D is ambiguous. The CDR3 has 14 residues. Germline V gene data show CDR1 as MNHEY and CDR2 as SVGAGI. Trimming took 4 bases from V and 8 from J, leaving 14 bases between them. The CDR3 DNA reads as TGTGCCAGCAGTTCCGGGCGGTCGGGGGAAAAACTGTTTTTT. It yields the protein CASSSGRSGEKLFF.

In its sample, this clone was seen once. This sequence joins TRBV6-1 and TRBJ1-1; 7 nucleotides agree with TRBD1. Germline CDR1 and CDR2: MNHNS and SASEGT. The CDR3 covers 14 residues. The J segment lost 1 base and the V segment lost 6 bases, leaving 5 bases of the junction unmatched. In DNA form, the CDR3 reads TGTGCCAGCAGACCGGGACAGCAGAACACTGAAGCTTTCTTT. It specifies CASRPGQQNTEAFF.

This chain connects TRBV2 to TRBJ1-1; 7 positions match TRBD1. The CDR3 consists of 16 residues. The V gene end was trimmed by 4 bases and the J gene end by 4 bases; junction bases not matched to a gene: 12. The germline V gene encodes CDR1 SNHLY and CDR2 FYNNEI. This CDR3 reads CASSGPWGQGGTEAFF. In DNA form, the CDR3 reads TGTGCCAGCAGTGGACCGTGGGGGCAGGGGGGCACTGAAGCTTTCTTT.

V gene TRBV7-8 combines with J gene TRBJ2-1; D may be TRBD1 (6 bases). V gave up 5 bases and J gave up 4 bases, with 21 bases separating them. CDR3 length: 17 amino acids. Germline V gives CDR1 SGHVS, CDR2 FQNEAQ. This chain's CDR3 is CASSLSGDLEAYNEQFF. For the CDR3, the DNA is TGTGCCAGCAGCCTCTCAGGGGACCTGGAAGCTTACAATGAGCAGTTCTTC.

This chain joins TRBV23-1 and TRBJ2-7; tentative D call: TRBD2 (6 bases). TRBV23-1 is identified as an open reading frame with a role that is uncertain. There are 18 residues in the CDR3. V gave up 0 bases and J gave up 1 base, with 19 bases separating them. Here the CDR3 DNA reads TGCGCCAGCAGTCAATCGGAGGGCTACAGGTACTATTCCTACGAGCAGTACTTC. This gives the protein CASSQSEGYRYYSYEQYF.

The chain recombines TRBV10-1 with TRBJ1-3, with unresolved D. The V end lost 2 bases, the J end lost 0 bases, and 5 bases lay between the germline ends. Germline CDR1 and CDR2: WNHNN and SYGVQD (reference sequence). The CDR3 runs 14 residues. The CDR3 DNA follows: TGCGCCAGCAGTGAGAAGAGCTCTGGAAACACCATATATTTT. Translated, it gives CASSEKSSGNTIYF.

This clone came up many times. The rearrangement uses TRBV10-3 and TRBJ2-7, with 9 bases fitting TRBD1. CDR1 is ENHRY and CDR2 is SYGVKD in the germline V gene. The CDR3 is made up of 14 amino acids. After removal of 6 bases from V and 0 bases from J, the junction contained 3 bases not matched to a gene. For the CDR3, the DNA is TGTGCCATCAGGACAGGGGGAGACTCCTACGAGCAGTACTTC. As protein: CAIRTGGDSYEQYF.

The chain carries TRBV19 and TRBJ1-2, with TRBD1 matching over 8 bases. Germline CDR1 LNHDA, CDR2 SQIVND (reference sequence). CDR3 size: 13 residues. Trimming at V came to 7 bases and at J to 6 bases, leaving 7 bases not matched to a gene. The CDR3 protein is CASNRQGTNGYTF. In DNA, the CDR3 is TGTGCCAGTAACAGACAGGGGACTAATGGCTACACCTTC.

About this clone itself: Within the sample, other DNA sequences also encode this same CDR3. The chain is built from TRBV5-1 and TRBJ2-2; D might be TRBD1 (5 bases). In germline, CDR1 is SGHRS, CDR2 YFSETQ. Trimming removed 0 bases from V and 1 base from J, with 7 bases in between. The CDR3 length is 15 residues. CDR3 amino acids: CASSLGQMNTGELFF. CDR3 in DNA: TGCGCCAGCAGCTTGGGACAGATGAACACCGGGGAGCTGTTTTTT.

This sequence joins TRBV19 and TRBJ1-1; D unresolved. The CDR3 has 14 residues. Germline CDR1 reads LNHDA; CDR2 reads SQIVND (reference sequence). V was clipped by 3 bases and J by 2 bases, with 10 bases between them. DNA for the CDR3: TGTGCCAGTAGTATCCCCCCAGAAAACACTGAAGCTTTCTTT. Residues: CASSIPPENTEAFF.

The genes are TRBV19 and TRBJ1-2; 8 positions agree with TRBD1. The germline gives CDR1 LNHDA, CDR2 SQIVND (reference sequence). V trimming: 4 bases; J trimming: 8 bases; junction bases outside the gene matches: 9. The CDR3 has 14 amino acids. CDR3 region: CASSTRTGLDGYTF. The DNA for the CDR3 is TGTGCCAGTAGTACCCGGACAGGGTTAGACGGCTACACCTTC.

J is TRBJ1-5 and V is TRBV5-5, with 11 bases fitting TRBD1. Germline V lookup: CDR1 SGHKS, CDR2 YYEKEE (reference sequence). J gave up 6 bases and V 0 bases, and 2 bases lay outside the gene matches. The CDR3 covers 15 residues. For the CDR3, the DNA is TGTGCCAGCAGCTTGGGGACAGGGGGCAGTCAGCCCCAGCATTTT. Translating gives CASSLGTGGSQPQHF.

The chain joins TRBV5-6 to TRBJ1-6; a weak D match, TRBD1 (6 bases). Per germline, CDR1 SGHDT and CDR2 YYEEEE. Deletions cut 5 bases from V and 5 bases from J, with 14 bases between. The CDR3 is made up of 15 amino acids. The CDR3 DNA follows: TGTGCCAGCAGACCACAGGGAAGGAATAATTCACCCCTCCACTTT. Translation gives CASRPQGRNNSPLHF.

This chain uses TRBV27 with TRBJ1-3; D is ambiguous. Trimming took off 8 bases at V and 0 bases at J, with 5 bases between the two ends. Germline CDR1 and CDR2: MNHEY and SMNVEV (reference sequence). The CDR3 sequence is 12 residues long. For the CDR3, the DNA is TGTGCCAGCGACTCCTCTGGAAACACCATATATTTT. Translated: CASDSSGNTIYF.

The V and J genes are TRBV5-5 and TRBJ2-1; 7 nucleotides agree with TRBD1. The germline V gene encodes CDR1 SGHKS and CDR2 YYEKEE (reference sequence). J lost 7 bases, V lost 2 bases, and 6 bases had no gene match. CDR3 size: 14 residues. CDR3 residues: CASSFTGTVNEQFF. The CDR3 DNA follows: TGTGCCAGCAGCTTCACCGGGACAGTGAATGAGCAGTTCTTC.

This chain connects TRBV27 to TRBJ2-3, with 7 nucleotides matching TRBD1. The CDR3 covers 15 residues. Trimming cost V 6 bases and J 0 bases; bases outside gene matches: 6. Germline loops: CDR1 MNHEY, CDR2 SMNVEV (reference sequence). CDR3 bases: TGTGCCAGCAGGAGGGACAGAACTAGCACAGATACGCAGTATTTT. It specifies CASRRDRTSTDTQYF.

The chain uses TRBV2 and TRBJ1-5; perhaps TRBD1 as D (5 bases). V dropped 6 bases and J dropped 7 bases, with 13 bases sitting between them. Germline V gives CDR1 SNHLY, CDR2 FYNNEI. The CDR3 is 13 amino acids. The CDR3 reads CASSQGLWQPQHF. The CDR3 DNA reads TGTGCCAGCAGCCAGGGTCTGTGGCAGCCCCAGCATTTT.